A selection of T cell receptor beta chains follows, all from one sample in a study of T-cell memory formation after mild COVID-19. In TCRdb, the 5' RACE reads were re-called with MiXCR into one record per CDR3 protein. The table lists approximately 210,000 distinct CDR3 sequences, 15% to 20% of them singletons, with approximately 2.4% in the top ten. The sample comprised PBMCs or a T cell subset sorted from them (not recorded which). These receptors all come from an adult woman who had mild COVID-19 (a few samples of this study predate the infection). Cell type and time point are not known. The CDR3 runs from the conserved cysteine through the conserved F or W. Fields, in order: J gene, V gene, CDR3 protein.

j_gene: TRBJ1-4
v_gene: TRBV9
CDR3aa: CASSVGPAGEKLFF

j_gene: TRBJ2-7
v_gene: TRBV5-1
CDR3aa: CASSLGARNHEQYF

j_gene: TRBJ2-5
v_gene: TRBV20-1
CDR3aa: CSAVLGLAEQTQYF

j_gene: TRBJ1-6
v_gene: TRBV5-1
CDR3aa: CASSLDIEPLHF

j_gene: TRBJ2-3
v_gene: TRBV30
CDR3aa: CAWSVGGVSRYF

j_gene: TRBJ1-1
v_gene: TRBV12-3/TRBV12-4
CDR3aa: CASSPGRMNTEAFF

j_gene: TRBJ2-3
v_gene: TRBV11-2
CDR3aa: CASSLRPTGGTDTQYF

j_gene: TRBJ2-7
v_gene: TRBV20-1
CDR3aa: CSASTGSVSYEQYF

j_gene: TRBJ2-5
v_gene: TRBV6-1
CDR3aa: CASSEVQGGGTQYF

j_gene: TRBJ1-1
v_gene: TRBV5-1
CDR3aa: CASSLGQTYTEAFF

j_gene: TRBJ2-5
v_gene: TRBV5-1
CDR3aa: CASSLARGEETQYF

j_gene: TRBJ2-1
v_gene: TRBV5-1
CDR3aa: CASSTSRDRGPEQFF

j_gene: TRBJ1-2
v_gene: TRBV29-1
CDR3aa: CSVDRTGGYTF

j_gene: TRBJ2-6
v_gene: TRBV12-3/TRBV12-4
CDR3aa: CASSFRQPRSGANVLTF

j_gene: TRBJ1-5
v_gene: TRBV12-3/TRBV12-4
CDR3aa: CASSLGTAGVNQPQHF

j_gene: TRBJ2-7
v_gene: TRBV5-1
CDR3aa: CASSLTGTEQYF

j_gene: TRBJ2-1
v_gene: TRBV7-2
CDR3aa: CASSLSRSGGQFF

j_gene: TRBJ2-2
v_gene: TRBV12-3/TRBV12-4
CDR3aa: CASSFGGTGELFF

j_gene: TRBJ1-1
v_gene: TRBV30
CDR3aa: CAWTAHDSDTEAFF

j_gene: TRBJ1-2
v_gene: TRBV30
CDR3aa: CAWSVYPGTLRGYTF

j_gene: TRBJ2-1
v_gene: TRBV5-1
CDR3aa: CASSSGLAGGRNEQFF

j_gene: TRBJ2-1
v_gene: TRBV5-1
CDR3aa: CASSLALTGGPGEQFF

j_gene: TRBJ2-3
v_gene: TRBV7-2
CDR3aa: CASSLAYGGRTDTQYF

j_gene: TRBJ1-2
v_gene: TRBV3-1
CDR3aa: CASSQGTPNYGYTF

j_gene: TRBJ1-2
v_gene: TRBV7-9
CDR3aa: CASSSDSPAKRYTF

j_gene: TRBJ1-1
v_gene: TRBV5-1
CDR3aa: CASSPGQGLGTEAFF

j_gene: TRBJ2-1
v_gene: TRBV29-1
CDR3aa: CSVEGQAGGPRNEQFF

j_gene: TRBJ2-1
v_gene: TRBV15
CDR3aa: CATSRGLEGSKFF

j_gene: TRBJ2-1
v_gene: TRBV24-1
CDR3aa: CATSEGPRGLEFF

j_gene: TRBJ2-1
v_gene: TRBV6-2/TRBV6-3
CDR3aa: CASSSIVSEQFF

j_gene: TRBJ2-3
v_gene: TRBV24-1
CDR3aa: CATSETGGDDTQYF

j_gene: TRBJ2-5
v_gene: TRBV7-7
CDR3aa: CASSRPGTSGLEAQYF

j_gene: TRBJ1-4
v_gene: TRBV12-3/TRBV12-4
CDR3aa: CASSSRTGLDEKLFF

j_gene: TRBJ2-3
v_gene: TRBV7-6
CDR3aa: CASSWSSSGSTDTQYF

j_gene: TRBJ2-3
v_gene: TRBV7-2
CDR3aa: CASSLVQGRWGTDTQYF

j_gene: TRBJ2-1
v_gene: TRBV25-1
CDR3aa: CASSGAGGTYNEQFF

j_gene: TRBJ2-1
v_gene: TRBV5-1
CDR3aa: CASSPDRWDNEQFF

j_gene: TRBJ2-4
v_gene: TRBV6-2/TRBV6-3
CDR3aa: CASSPGRTRSGSAKNIQYF

j_gene: TRBJ2-1
v_gene: TRBV7-8
CDR3aa: CASSSTVYNEQFF

j_gene: TRBJ2-2
v_gene: TRBV24-1
CDR3aa: CATRSGRVNTGELFF

j_gene: TRBJ2-1
v_gene: TRBV20-1
CDR3aa: CSAPTLAGAGNEQFF

j_gene: TRBJ1-1
v_gene: TRBV9
CDR3aa: CASSGPENTEAFF

j_gene: TRBJ1-5
v_gene: TRBV10-3
CDR3aa: CAISEPGQGLQPQHF

j_gene: TRBJ2-1
v_gene: TRBV5-1
CDR3aa: CASSPGVSGNNEQFF

j_gene: TRBJ1-2
v_gene: TRBV3-1
CDR3aa: CASSQDTSAGARTF

j_gene: TRBJ1-2
v_gene: TRBV6-5
CDR3aa: CASSYRTGGGGYTF

j_gene: TRBJ2-7
v_gene: TRBV6-2/TRBV6-3
CDR3aa: CASSTLAGAYEQYF

j_gene: TRBJ1-1
v_gene: TRBV12-3/TRBV12-4
CDR3aa: CASSFQLNTEAFF

j_gene: TRBJ2-5
v_gene: TRBV7-2
CDR3aa: CASSLSGQGETQYF

j_gene: TRBJ1-2
v_gene: TRBV3-1
CDR3aa: CASSQARGYTF